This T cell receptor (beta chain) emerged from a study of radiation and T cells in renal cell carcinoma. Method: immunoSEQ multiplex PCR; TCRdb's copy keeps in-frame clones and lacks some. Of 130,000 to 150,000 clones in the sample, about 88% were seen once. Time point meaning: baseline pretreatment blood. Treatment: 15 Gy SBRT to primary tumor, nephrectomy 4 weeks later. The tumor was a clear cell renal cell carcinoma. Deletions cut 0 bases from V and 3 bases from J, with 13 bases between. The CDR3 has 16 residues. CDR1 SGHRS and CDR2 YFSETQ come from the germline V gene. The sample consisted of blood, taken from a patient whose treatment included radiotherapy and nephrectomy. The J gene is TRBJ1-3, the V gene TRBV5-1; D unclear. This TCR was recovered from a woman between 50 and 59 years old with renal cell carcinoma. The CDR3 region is CASSLDRGGYGNTIYF. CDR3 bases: TGCGCCAGCAGCTTGGATCGGGGAGGATATGGAAACACCATATATTTT.